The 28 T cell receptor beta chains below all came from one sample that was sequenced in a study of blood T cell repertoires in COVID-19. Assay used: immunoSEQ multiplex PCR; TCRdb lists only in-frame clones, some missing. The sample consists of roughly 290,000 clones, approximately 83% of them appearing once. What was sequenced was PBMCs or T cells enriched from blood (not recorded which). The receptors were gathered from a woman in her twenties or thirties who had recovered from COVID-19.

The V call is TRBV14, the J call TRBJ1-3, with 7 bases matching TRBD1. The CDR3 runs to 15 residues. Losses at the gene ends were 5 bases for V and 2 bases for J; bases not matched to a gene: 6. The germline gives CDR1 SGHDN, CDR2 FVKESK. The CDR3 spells CASSFMTGPGNTIYF. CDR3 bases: TGTGCCAGCAGCTTTATGACAGGGCCTGGAAACACCATATATTTT.

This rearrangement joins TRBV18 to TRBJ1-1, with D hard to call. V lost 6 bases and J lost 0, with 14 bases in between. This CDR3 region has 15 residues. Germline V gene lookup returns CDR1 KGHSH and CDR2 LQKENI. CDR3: CASSLNGEMNTEAFF. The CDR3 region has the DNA TGTGCCAGCTCCCTTAATGGAGAGATGAACACTGAAGCTTTCTTT.

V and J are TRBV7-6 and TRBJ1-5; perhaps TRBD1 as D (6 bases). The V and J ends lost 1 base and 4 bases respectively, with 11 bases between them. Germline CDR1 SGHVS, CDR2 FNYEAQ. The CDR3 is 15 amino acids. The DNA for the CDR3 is TGTGCCAGCAGCTTAGAGGGGGTCCCGAATCAGCCCCAGCATTTT. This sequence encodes CASSLEGVPNQPQHF.

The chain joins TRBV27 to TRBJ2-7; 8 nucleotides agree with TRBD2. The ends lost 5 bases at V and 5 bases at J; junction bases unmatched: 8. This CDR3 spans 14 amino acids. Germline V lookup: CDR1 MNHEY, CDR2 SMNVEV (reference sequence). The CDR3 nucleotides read TGTGCCAGCAGTCTGCGGGAGGTTTTCAACGAGCAGTACTTC. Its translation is CASSLREVFNEQYF.

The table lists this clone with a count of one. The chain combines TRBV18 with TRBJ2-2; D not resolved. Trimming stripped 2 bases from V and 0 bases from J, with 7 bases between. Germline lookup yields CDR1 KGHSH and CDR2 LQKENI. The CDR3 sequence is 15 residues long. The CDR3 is CASSPSRANTGELFF. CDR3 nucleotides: TGTGCCAGCTCACCAAGTCGAGCGAACACCGGGGAGCTGTTTTTT.

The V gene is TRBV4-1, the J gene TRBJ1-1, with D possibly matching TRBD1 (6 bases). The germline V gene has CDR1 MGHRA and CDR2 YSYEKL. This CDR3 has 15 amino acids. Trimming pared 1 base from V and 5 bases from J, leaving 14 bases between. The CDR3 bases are TGCGCCAGCAGCCAAGGGTGGGTAGGGGGTACTGAAGCTTTCTTT. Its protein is CASSQGWVGGTEAFF.

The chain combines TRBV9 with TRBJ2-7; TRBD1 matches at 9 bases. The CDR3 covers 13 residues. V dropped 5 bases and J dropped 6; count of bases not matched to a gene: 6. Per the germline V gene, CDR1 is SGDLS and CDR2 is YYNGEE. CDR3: CASSTQGAGEQYF. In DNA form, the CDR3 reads TGTGCCAGCAGTACACAGGGGGCGGGCGAGCAGTACTTC.

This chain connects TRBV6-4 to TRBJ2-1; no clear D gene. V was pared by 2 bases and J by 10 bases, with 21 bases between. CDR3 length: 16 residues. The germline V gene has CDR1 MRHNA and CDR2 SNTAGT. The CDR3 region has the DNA TGTGCCAGCAGTGACGTCCCGGGTACTGGTTCTGGGGAGCAGTTCTTC. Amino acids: CASSDVPGTGSGEQFF.

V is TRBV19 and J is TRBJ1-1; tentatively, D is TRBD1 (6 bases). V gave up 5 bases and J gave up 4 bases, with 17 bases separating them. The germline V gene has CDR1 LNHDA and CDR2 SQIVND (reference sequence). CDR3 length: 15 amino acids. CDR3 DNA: TGTGCCAGTAGTCGGGGGGGCTCCCTGGTCACTGAAGCTTTCTTT. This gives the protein CASSRGGSLVTEAFF.

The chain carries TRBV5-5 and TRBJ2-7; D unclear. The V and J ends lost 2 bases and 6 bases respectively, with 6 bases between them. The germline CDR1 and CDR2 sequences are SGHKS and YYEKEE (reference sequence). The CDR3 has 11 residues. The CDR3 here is CASSFRAEQYF. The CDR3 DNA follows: TGTGCCAGCAGCTTTCGAGCCGAGCAGTACTTC. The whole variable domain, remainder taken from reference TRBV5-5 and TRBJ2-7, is DAGVTQSPTHLIKTRGQQVTLRCSPISGHKSVSWYQQVLGQGPQFIFQYYEKEERGRGNFPDRFSARQFPNYSSELNVNALLLGDSALYLCASSFRAEQYFGPGTRLTVT.

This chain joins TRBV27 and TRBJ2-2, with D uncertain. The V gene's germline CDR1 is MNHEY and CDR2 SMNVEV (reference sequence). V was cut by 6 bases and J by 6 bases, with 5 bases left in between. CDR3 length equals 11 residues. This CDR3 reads CASSRSGELFF. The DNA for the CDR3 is TGTGCCAGCAGCAGGTCCGGGGAGCTGTTTTTT.

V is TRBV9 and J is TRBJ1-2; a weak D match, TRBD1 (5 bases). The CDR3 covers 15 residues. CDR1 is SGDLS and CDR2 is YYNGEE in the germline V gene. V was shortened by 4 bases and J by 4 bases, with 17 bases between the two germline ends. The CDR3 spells CASSLPRGVAYGYTF. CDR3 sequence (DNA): TGTGCCAGCAGCCTCCCCCGGGGGGTCGCCTATGGCTACACCTTC.

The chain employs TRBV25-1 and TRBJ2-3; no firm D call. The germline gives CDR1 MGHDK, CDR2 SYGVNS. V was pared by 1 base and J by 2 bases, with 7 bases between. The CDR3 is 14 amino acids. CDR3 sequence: CASSEFTSTDTQYF. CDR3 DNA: TGTGCCAGCAGTGAATTTACATCCACAGATACGCAGTATTTT.

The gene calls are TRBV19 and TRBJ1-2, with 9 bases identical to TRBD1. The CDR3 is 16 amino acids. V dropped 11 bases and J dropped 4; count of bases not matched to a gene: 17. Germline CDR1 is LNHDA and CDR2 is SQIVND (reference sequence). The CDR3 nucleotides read TGTGCCTCCCAAGGGACAGGGATTTGGGGATTCTATGGCTACACCTTC. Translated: CASQGTGIWGFYGYTF.

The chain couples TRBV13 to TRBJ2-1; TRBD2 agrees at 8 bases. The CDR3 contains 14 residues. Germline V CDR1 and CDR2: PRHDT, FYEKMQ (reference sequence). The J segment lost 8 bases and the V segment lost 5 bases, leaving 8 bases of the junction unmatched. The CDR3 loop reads CASSVRTSFDEQFF. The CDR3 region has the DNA TGTGCCAGCAGCGTACGGACTAGCTTCGATGAGCAGTTCTTC.

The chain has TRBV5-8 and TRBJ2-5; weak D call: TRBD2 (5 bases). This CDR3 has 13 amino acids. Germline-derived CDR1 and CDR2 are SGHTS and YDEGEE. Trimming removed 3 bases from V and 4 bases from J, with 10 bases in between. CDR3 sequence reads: CASSSGVVETQYF. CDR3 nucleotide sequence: TGTGCCAGCAGCTCCGGGGTTGTAGAGACCCAGTACTTC.

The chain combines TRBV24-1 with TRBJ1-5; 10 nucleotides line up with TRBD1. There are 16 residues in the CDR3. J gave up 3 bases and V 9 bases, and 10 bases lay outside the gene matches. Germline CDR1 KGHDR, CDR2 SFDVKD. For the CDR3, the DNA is TGTGCCACCCCCAACTCCGGGACAGGGGTCAATCAGCCCCAGCATTTT. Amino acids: CATPNSGTGVNQPQHF.

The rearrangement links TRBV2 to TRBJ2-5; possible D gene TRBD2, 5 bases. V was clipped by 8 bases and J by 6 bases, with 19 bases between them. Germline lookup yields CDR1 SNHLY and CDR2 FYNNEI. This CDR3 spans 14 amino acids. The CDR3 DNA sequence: TGTGCCAGCTGGAGGACGGGTAGCGTACAGACCCAGTACTTC. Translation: CASWRTGSVQTQYF.

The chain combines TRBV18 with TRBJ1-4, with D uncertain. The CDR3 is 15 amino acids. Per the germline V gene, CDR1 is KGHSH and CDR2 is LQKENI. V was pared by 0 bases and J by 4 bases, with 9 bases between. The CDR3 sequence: CASSPPGGLNEKLFF. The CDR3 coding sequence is TGTGCCAGCTCACCACCCGGAGGCCTTAATGAAAAACTGTTTTTT.

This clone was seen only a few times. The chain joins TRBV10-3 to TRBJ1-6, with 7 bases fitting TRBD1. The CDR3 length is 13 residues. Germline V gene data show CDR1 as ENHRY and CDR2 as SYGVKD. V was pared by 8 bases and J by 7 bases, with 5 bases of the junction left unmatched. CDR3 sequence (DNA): TGTGCCATCTCCGGGACAGCCAATTCACCCCTCCACTTT. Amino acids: CAISGTANSPLHF.

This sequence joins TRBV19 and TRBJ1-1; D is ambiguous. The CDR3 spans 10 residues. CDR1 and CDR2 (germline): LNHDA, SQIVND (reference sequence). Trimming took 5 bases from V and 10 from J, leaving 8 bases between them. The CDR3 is CASSAPGAFF. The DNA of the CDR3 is TGTGCCAGTAGTGCCCCGGGAGCTTTCTTT.

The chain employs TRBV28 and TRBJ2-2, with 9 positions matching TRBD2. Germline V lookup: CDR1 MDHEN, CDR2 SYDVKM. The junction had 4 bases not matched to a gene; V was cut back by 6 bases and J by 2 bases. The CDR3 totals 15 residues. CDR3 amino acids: CASSEAGGNTGELFF. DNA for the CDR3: TGTGCCAGCAGCGAAGCGGGGGGCAACACCGGGGAGCTGTTTTTT.

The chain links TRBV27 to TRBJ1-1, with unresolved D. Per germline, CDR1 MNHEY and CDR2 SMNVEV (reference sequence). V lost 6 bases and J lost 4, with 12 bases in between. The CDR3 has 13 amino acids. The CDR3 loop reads CASSLGGPTEAFF. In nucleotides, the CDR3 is TGTGCCAGCAGCCTAGGTGGTCCCACTGAAGCTTTCTTT.

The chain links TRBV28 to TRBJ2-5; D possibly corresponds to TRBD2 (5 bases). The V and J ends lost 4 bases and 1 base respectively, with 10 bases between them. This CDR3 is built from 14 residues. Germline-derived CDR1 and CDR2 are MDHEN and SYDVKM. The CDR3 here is CASSSGLSQETQYF. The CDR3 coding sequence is TGTGCCAGCAGTTCCGGACTTTCCCAAGAGACCCAGTACTTC.

DNA for the CDR3: TGTGCCAGCAGTCCAAGTACAGGGTTTGGCTACACCTTC. Its protein product is CASSPSTGFGYTF. The chain couples TRBV28 to TRBJ1-2; D is possibly TRBD1 (6 bases). CDR1 and CDR2 (germline): MDHEN, SYDVKM. Trimming removed 5 bases from V and 7 bases from J, with 14 bases in between. The CDR3 spans 13 residues.

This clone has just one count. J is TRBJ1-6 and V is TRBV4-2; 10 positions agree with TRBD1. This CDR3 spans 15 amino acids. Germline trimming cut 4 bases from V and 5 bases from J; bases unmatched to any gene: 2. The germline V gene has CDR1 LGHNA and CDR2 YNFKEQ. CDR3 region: CASSRGTGDNSPLHF. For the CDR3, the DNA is TGTGCCAGCAGCCGAGGGACAGGGGATAATTCACCCCTCCACTTT.

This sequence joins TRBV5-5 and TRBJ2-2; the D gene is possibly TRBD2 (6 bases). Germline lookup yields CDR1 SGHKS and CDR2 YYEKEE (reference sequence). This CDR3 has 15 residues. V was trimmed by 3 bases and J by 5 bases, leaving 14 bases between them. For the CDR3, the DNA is TGTGCCAGCAGCTCCCGCGGGGTAGGAACCGGGGAGCTGTTTTTT. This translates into CASSSRGVGTGELFF.

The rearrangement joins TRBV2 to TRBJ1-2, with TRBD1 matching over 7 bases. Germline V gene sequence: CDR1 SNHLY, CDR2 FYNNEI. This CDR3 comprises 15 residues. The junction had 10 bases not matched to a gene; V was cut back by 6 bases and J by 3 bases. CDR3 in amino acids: CASSPDRERYYGYTF. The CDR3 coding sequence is TGTGCCAGCAGCCCAGACAGGGAGAGGTACTATGGCTACACCTTC.